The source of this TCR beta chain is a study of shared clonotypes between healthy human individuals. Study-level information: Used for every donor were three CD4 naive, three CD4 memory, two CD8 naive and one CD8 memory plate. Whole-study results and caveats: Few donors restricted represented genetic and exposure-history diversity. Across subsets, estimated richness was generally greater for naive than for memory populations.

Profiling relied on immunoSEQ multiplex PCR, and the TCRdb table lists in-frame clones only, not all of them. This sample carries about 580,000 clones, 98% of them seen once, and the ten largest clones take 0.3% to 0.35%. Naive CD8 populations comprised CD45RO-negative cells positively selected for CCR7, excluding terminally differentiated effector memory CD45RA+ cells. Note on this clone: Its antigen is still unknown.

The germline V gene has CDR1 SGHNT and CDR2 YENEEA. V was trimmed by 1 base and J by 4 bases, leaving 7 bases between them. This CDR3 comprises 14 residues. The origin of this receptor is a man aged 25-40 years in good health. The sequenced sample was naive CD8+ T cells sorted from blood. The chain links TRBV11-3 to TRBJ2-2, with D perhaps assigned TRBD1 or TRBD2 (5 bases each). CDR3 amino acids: CASSLAGPTGELFF. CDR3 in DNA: TGTGCCAGCAGCTTAGCGGGACCCACCGGGGAGCTGTTTTTT.